This T cell receptor beta chain was documented in a study of cytomegalovirus exposure and HLA in healthy donors. Nominally healthy donors provided the samples, though records likely missed some immune exposures. In the PCR, 60 Vbeta and 13 Jbeta primers were used. The repertoire was sequenced with immunoSEQ multiplex PCR; TCRdb's copy has only in-frame clones and lacks some. The sample lists almost 200,000 clones, roughly 85% occurring once. The sequencing input was PBMCs. This receptor was taken from a woman in her 30s in good health and CMV-seropositive.

CDR3 DNA sequence: TGCGCCAGCAGCTTGGCGGCTAGTCGGGGTAGCCTCACAGATACGCAGTATTTT. It encodes CASSLAASRGSLTDTQYF. The chain joins TRBV5-1 to TRBJ2-3, with a weak D call TRBD2 (5 bases). CDR1 is SGHRS, CDR2 YFSETQ, per germline. The CDR3 covers 18 residues. V was shortened by 0 bases and J by 2 bases, with 19 bases between the two germline ends.